These 29 T cell receptor beta chains originate from one sample sequenced in a study of tumor-infiltrating lymphocytes in primary liver carcinoma. A constant-region primer primed TCR beta cDNA synthesis from about 530 ng of total RNA. Each TCR beta library was derived from three nested multiplex PCR rounds that employed slightly modified ARM-PCR. Running about 11 cycles apiece, the first two PCR rounds relied on TRBV1-TRBV30 forward primers together with a C-beta reverse primer. A single record per CDR3 protein comes from TCRdb applying MiXCR to the multiplex PCR reads. The sample has approximately 300,000 distinct CDR3 sequences; 50% to 70% are singletons. Germline DNA was extracted too, while blood RNA derived from unsorted whole blood. The sequenced sample consisted of peripheral blood. These receptors were collected from a man aged 35-49 years with primary liver carcinoma and hepatitis B virus infection.

For this clonotype: A single base separates this from a much larger clone, so it may be a read error. This sequence joins TRBV29-1 and TRBJ1-2; D unclear. Germline V gene lookup returns CDR1 SQVTM and CDR2 ANQGSEA. The CDR3 has 14 amino acids. Between the trimmed V and J ends, which lost 2 bases and 4 bases, there was a span of 14 bases. CDR3 in DNA: TGCAGCGTTGAATACTCCAAAGGCCCCTATGGCTACACCTTC. Protein product: CSVEYSKGPYGYTF.

Details on this clonotype: One base away lies a much larger clone, so this may be a sequencing read error. The rearrangement joins TRBV12-3 or TRBV12-4 to TRBJ1-1; 7 positions match TRBD1. This CDR3 is built from 15 residues. V shed 2 bases and J 9 bases; nucleotides not matched to a gene: 12. The CDR3 loop is CASSLLPPGGNQAFF. In nucleotides, the CDR3 is TGTGCCAGCAGTTTATTGCCCCCAGGGGGAAATCAAGCTTTCTTT.

Of note for this clonotype: It may be a read error: a sequence one base away is much more abundant. V usage is TRBV12-3 or TRBV12-4 and J usage is TRBJ2-7; D possibly corresponds to TRBD2 (6 bases). The CDR3 loop spans 15 amino acids. CDR3 in amino acids: CASSGRESSSYVQYF. CDR3 DNA: TGTGCCAGCAGTGGACGGGAGTCAAGCTCCTACGTGCAGTACTTC.

Comments on this clonotype: A single base separates this from a much larger clone, so it may be a read error. The chain uses TRBV4-2 and TRBJ2-4, with TRBD2 as a possible D gene (5 bases). Germline loops: CDR1 LGHNA, CDR2 YNFKEQ. CDR3 length: 13 residues. The CDR3 DNA sequence: TGTGCCAGCAACCAAAGAATCGACTACGGTCAGTACTTC. Translation gives CASNQRIDYGQYF.

This clonotype occurred many times. This chain joins TRBV12-5 and TRBJ2-3; D unresolved. Germline CDR1 LGHNT, CDR2 FRNRAP. This CDR3 has 12 residues. Trimming took 7 bases from V and 6 from J, leaving 11 bases between them. CDR3 in DNA: TGTGCTAGTGCCGAACGTTGGGATACGCAGTATTTT. It specifies CASAERWDTQYF.

This clonotype has a handful of counts. The chain uses TRBV4-1 and TRBJ1-2; 11 nucleotides line up with TRBD1. CDR3 size: 16 residues. CDR1 is MGHRA, CDR2 YSYEKL, per germline. The V segment lost 0 bases and the J segment 7 bases; nucleotides outside the gene matches: 7. The CDR3 spells CASSQESGQGARGYTF. CDR3 DNA: TGCGCCAGCAGCCAAGAAAGCGGACAGGGGGCGCGTGGCTACACCTTC.

This clonotype was recorded once. A read error may be the cause here, since a much bigger clone is one base away. This chain connects TRBV4-2 to TRBJ2-1; no definite D call. Germline V lookup: CDR1 LGHNA, CDR2 YNFKEQ. V was clipped by 7 bases and J by 9 bases, with 19 bases between them. This CDR3 is built from 14 residues. In DNA, the CDR3 is TGTGCCAGCATCCATCCTGAACGTCTCGGTGAGCAGTTCTTC. Translation gives CASIHPERLGEQFF.

As concerns this clonotype: No conserved phenylalanine or tryptophan ends this CDR3, so it is likely a read error. V is TRBV6-6 and J is TRBJ2-6; TRBD1 agrees at 7 bases. After removal of 6 bases from V and 5 bases from J, the junction contained 13 bases not matched to a gene. The CDR3 is 17 amino acids. Germline V gives CDR1 MNHNY, CDR2 SVGAGI (reference sequence). CDR3 residues: CASRPGTVTMRANVLTS. CDR3 nucleotide sequence: TGTGCCAGCAGGCCTGGGACAGTAACTATGCGGGCCAACGTCCTGACTTCA.

The V and J genes are TRBV25-1 and TRBJ2-5; 7 bases agree with TRBD1. V gave up 7 bases and J gave up 1 base; unmatched junction bases: 6. The germline V gene has CDR1 MGHDK and CDR2 SYGVNS. The CDR3 extends over 14 amino acids. The CDR3 DNA is TGTGCCAGCACACCCGGACAGGTCCAAGAGACCCAGTACTTC. Its protein product is CASTPGQVQETQYF.

This clonotype was observed many times. The chain carries TRBV11-1 and TRBJ2-1; D gene uncertain. CDR1 SGHAT and CDR2 FQDESV come from the germline V gene (reference sequence). There are 13 residues in the CDR3. Trimming left V 4 bases short and J 9 bases short, with 13 bases between. CDR3 bases: TGTGCCAGCAGCTCAAGATCGCTCGGTGAGCAGTTCTTC. Its protein is CASSSRSLGEQFF. Full variable domain (remainder filled in from reference TRBV11-1 and TRBJ2-1): EAEVAQSPRYKITEKSQAVAFWCDPISGHATLYWYRQILGQGPELLVQFQDESVVDDSQLPKDRFSAERLKGVDSTLKIQPAELGDSAMYLCASSSRSLGEQFFGPGTRLTVL.

This clonotype has a handful of counts. J is TRBJ2-7 and V is TRBV6-1, with D perhaps TRBD2 (5 bases). The CDR3 consists of 12 residues. Germline V gene lookup returns CDR1 MNHNS and CDR2 SASEGT. The ends were cut back, 6 bases at V and 7 bases at J, with 13 bases in the middle. CDR3 sequence (DNA): TGTGCCAGCAGAGTCCAGACGGGGGAGCAGTACTTC. This codes for CASRVQTGEQYF.

As for this clonotype: The junction shows a germline mismatch at one end, possibly a read error. The chain recombines TRBV11-3 with TRBJ1-1, with a possible D match to TRBD1 (5 bases). CDR1 is SGHNT and CDR2 is YENEEA in the germline V gene. The CDR3 sequence is 14 residues long. This CDR3 is CASSLGQVETEAFF. The CDR3 DNA reads as TGTGCTAGCAGCTTAGGACAAGTAGAAACTGAAGCTTTCTTT.

The chain employs TRBV5-6 and TRBJ1-6; unclear D gene. CDR3 size: 16 residues. Germline V gene sequence: CDR1 SGHDT, CDR2 YYEEEE. V lost 4 bases and J lost 9, with 20 bases in between. The chain's CDR3 is CASSLDKGPNGSPLHF. The DNA for the CDR3 is TGTGCCAGCAGCCTTGATAAAGGGCCGAACGGTTCACCCCTCCACTTT.

This clonotype was seen only once. A much larger clone lies a single base off, so this may be a read error. The V and J genes are TRBV6-5 and TRBJ2-2; no definite D call. The CDR3 has 13 residues. Germline V CDR1 and CDR2: MNHEY, SVGAGI. Trimming shortened V by 4 bases and J by 7 bases, and 10 bases separated the two germline ends. CDR3 in amino acids: CASSFLADGELFF. Here the CDR3 DNA reads TGTGCCAGCAGTTTCTTGGCGGACGGGGAGCTGTTTTTT.

In the case of this clonotype: A clone one base away is much larger, so this may be a read error. J is TRBJ2-7 and V is TRBV13; TRBD2 matches 10 bases. Per germline, CDR1 PRHDT and CDR2 FYEKMQ (reference sequence). This CDR3 is 16 amino acids long. The V gene end was trimmed by 4 bases and the J gene end by 2 bases; junction bases not matched to a gene: 8. CDR3 nucleotide sequence: TGTGCCAGCAGCTCAGGTCCTAGCGGGAGAACCTACGAGCAGTACTTC. This encodes CASSSGPSGRTYEQYF.

Concerning this clonotype: At one boundary the junction diverges from the germline segment, which might be a read error. V gene TRBV6-2 or TRBV6-3 combines with J gene TRBJ2-5, with D maybe TRBD2 (5 bases). This CDR3 region has 14 residues. Germline CDR1 MNHEY, CDR2 SVGEGT. CDR3 sequence (DNA): TGTGCCAGCAGAACGAGACTAACTCAAGAGACCAAGTACTTC. This gives the protein CASRTRLTQETKYF.

This clonotype was observed many times. The rearrangement joins TRBV6-1 to TRBJ2-1; D is unresolved. CDR3 size: 14 residues. With 7 bases removed from V and 0 bases from J, the gap between germline ends came to 10 bases. Germline CDR1 and CDR2: MNHNS and SASEGT. The CDR3 sequence: CASNSWSSYNEQFF. The CDR3 coding sequence is TGTGCCAGCAATAGCTGGAGCTCCTACAATGAGCAGTTCTTC.

A note on this clonotype: A much larger clone differs by one base, so this may be a read error. Because it lacks the conserved phenylalanine or tryptophan at the end, this CDR3 is likely a read error. This chain links TRBV29-1 with TRBJ2-4; 8 nucleotides match TRBD1. CDR1 is SQVTM, CDR2 ANQGSEA, per germline. The CDR3 sequence is 17 residues long. J was trimmed by 0 bases and V by 7 bases; bases with no gene match: 14. CDR3 sequence (DNA): TGCAGCGGGCCGGGACAGGCCAATTCTCTAGCCAAAAACATTCAGTACGTC. Translating it yields CSGPGQANSLAKNIQYV.

Details on this clonotype: A much more abundant neighbour one base away suggests this may be a read error. The chain carries TRBV5-6 and TRBJ1-1; D is uncertain. The germline CDR1 and CDR2 sequences are SGHDT and YYEEEE. CDR3 length: 12 residues. CDR3 nucleotide sequence: TGTGGCAGCAGCCACCGCGACACTGAAGCTTTCTTT. This codes for CGSSHRDTEAFF.

In its sample, this clonotype was seen a few times. One end of the junction is discordant with germline, which a read error may explain. V gene TRBV6-2 or TRBV6-3 combines with J gene TRBJ2-3; D not certain. The CDR3 is 12 residues long. Per germline, CDR1 MNHEY and CDR2 SVGEGT. As DNA, the CDR3 is TGTGTCAGCAGTCTCTCCACAGATACGCAGTATTTT. Protein product: CVSSLSTDTQYF.

Notes on this clonotype: Relative to the germline gene, one junction end is altered; a read error may explain this. J is TRBJ1-1 and V is TRBV12-3 or TRBV12-4; D may be TRBD1 (5 bases). This CDR3 is 13 amino acids long. The CDR3 protein is CTSRDGGNTEAFF. As DNA, the CDR3 is TGTACCAGCAGAGACGGGGGGAACACTGAAGCTTTCTTT.

Details on this clonotype: This may stem from a read error, because a much larger clone lies one nucleotide away. J is TRBJ2-1 and V is TRBV6-5; D is perhaps TRBD1 or TRBD2 (7 bases each). The CDR3 length is 15 residues. CDR1 and CDR2 from the germline V gene are MNHEY and SVGAGI. As DNA, the CDR3 is TGTGTCACCAGGGAGGGGGACAGCTCCTACAATGAGCAGCTCTTC. The encoded protein is CVTREGDSSYNEQLF.

About this clonotype itself: This clone may be a read error of a much larger clone one base away. The chain links TRBV29-1 to TRBJ2-1; D remains ambiguous. Germline values: CDR1 SQVTM, CDR2 ANQGSEA. The CDR3 extends over 13 amino acids. The ends were cut back, 7 bases at V and 4 bases at J, with 14 bases in the middle. The CDR3 sequence is CSAGQPFYNEQFF. CDR3 coding DNA: TGCAGCGCTGGGCAGCCTTTTTACAATGAGCAGTTCTTC.

Concerning this clonotype itself: With a much larger clone just one base away, this may be a read error. The chain links TRBV6-1 to TRBJ1-4, with D uncertain. CDR3 length equals 14 residues. CDR1 MNHNS and CDR2 SASEGT come from the germline V gene. The V and J ends lost 4 bases and 5 bases respectively, with 11 bases between them. As DNA, the CDR3 is TGTGCCAGCAGTGTGGACTGGGAGAATGAAAAACTGTTTTTT. Translating it yields CASSVDWENEKLFF.

This chain connects TRBV12-2 to TRBJ2-7; no check of the table's D call, TRBD2, against the DNA was made. TRBV12-2 is marked as a pseudogene. This CDR3 has 16 amino acids. The CDR3 DNA sequence: TGTGCAAGTCGCTTAGGCCGTAGCGGGAATCGCAGCGAGCAGTACTTC. Its protein product is CASRLGRSGNRSEQYF.

The rearrangement links TRBV9 to TRBJ2-7; 8 bases match TRBD2. Trimming removed 4 bases from V and 2 bases from J; junction bases left unmatched: 5. This CDR3 spans 14 amino acids. Looked up from germline, CDR1 is SGDLS and CDR2 is YYNGEE. Here the CDR3 reads CASSIGLATYEQYF. In DNA, the CDR3 is TGTGCCAGCAGCATAGGACTAGCTACCTACGAGCAGTACTTC.

Worth noting for this clonotype: It may be a read error: a sequence one base away is much more abundant. The chain is built from TRBV6-1 and TRBJ2-3, with D tentatively TRBD2 (6 bases). The V end lost 2 bases, the J end lost 14 bases, and 17 bases lay between the germline ends. The germline V gene has CDR1 MNHNS and CDR2 SASEGT. CDR3 length equals 13 residues. For the CDR3, the DNA is TGTGCCAGCAGTGAAACCTTCGGGGGTAAGACGTATTTT. Protein product: CASSETFGGKTYF.

This rearrangement joins TRBV14 to TRBJ2-1, with TRBD1 matching over 8 bases. Germline V gene lookup returns CDR1 SGHDN and CDR2 FVKESK. Losses at the gene ends were 3 bases for V and 7 bases for J; bases not matched to a gene: 8. The CDR3 extends over 15 amino acids. The CDR3 DNA reads as TGTGCCAGCAGCCACATAGGCAGGGGGCGGAATGAGCAGTTCTTC. Translated, it gives CASSHIGRGRNEQFF.

The table lists this clonotype with a count of one. J is TRBJ2-5 and V is TRBV29-1, with D possibly being TRBD2 (6 bases). Germline assignment: CDR1 SQVTM and CDR2 ANQGSEA. V lost 6 bases, J lost 5 bases, and 16 bases lay in between. The CDR3 has 13 residues. The CDR3 DNA reads as TGCAGCGTCGGAGGGTTAGGCAGGGAGACCCAGTACTTC. As protein: CSVGGLGRETQYF.